This record covers a single T cell receptor (beta chain). What it binds is unknown. Other DNA sequences within the sample encode an identical CDR3. This record belongs to a study of vaccination effects on CD4 cells after COVID-19. Study summary: The two convalescent patients provided samples 16 days and one week before vaccination.

Sequencing was preceded by expansion of antigen-specific CD4+ T cells with viral peptide pools in the ViraFEST assay. Following 10 days of culture, CD4+ T cells were isolated. Convalescent patients had PCR-confirmed SARS-CoV-2 infection between March and December 2020. With about 9.8 ug/ml peptides and roughly 9.3 IU/ml IL-2, approximately 2.1 million PBMC per well were cultured. Days 3 and 7 were when half the medium was replaced with IL-2 medium. Method: immunoSEQ multiplex PCR; TCRdb's copy keeps in-frame clones and lacks some. The table lists about 40,000 clones, around 78% of them singletons. Between the trimmed V and J ends, which lost 3 bases and 1 base, there was a span of 6 bases. The germline gives CDR1 LGHDT, CDR2 YNNKEL (reference sequence). CDR3 length: 13 amino acids. Study-level points and caveats: In convalescent patients, vaccine-induced clones largely differed from infection-induced clones.

The clonotype was recovered from a human donor who had a prior SARS-CoV-2 infection. The specimen was CD4+ T cells from PBMCs cultured with a peptide pool, collected before COVID-19 vaccination. The J gene is TRBJ2-5, the V gene TRBV3-1 (or the pseudogene TRBV3-2); D not resolved. In nucleotides, the CDR3 is TGTGCCAGCAGCCACCGGACCCAAGAGACCCAGTACTTC. Its protein product is CASSHRTQETQYF.